The rows below give T cell receptor beta chains drawn from one sample of a study of cytomegalovirus exposure and HLA in healthy donors. Only in-frame clones appear in the TCRdb table, and some are missing; sequencing was by immunoSEQ multiplex PCR. The data show about 200,000 clones, 84% seen once. The sample taken for sequencing was PBMCs. All receptors derive from a woman aged 30 to 39 in good health and CMV-seropositive. Each CDR3 is given with its conserved first and last residue. Each record gives: J gene, clone size, D gene, V gene, CDR3 DNA, CDR3 protein. The D gene is left open where the match is weak. Not every row has a clone size; where given, it reads once, few, many or a size class.

j_gene: TRBJ1-4; abundance: .; d_gene: .; v_gene: TRBV30; CDR3nt: TGTGCCTGGAGCCTATTGACAACTAATGAAAAACTGTTTTTT; CDR3aa: CAWSLLTTNEKLFF
j_gene: TRBJ2-2; abundance: .; d_gene: TRBD2; v_gene: TRBV6-5; CDR3nt: TGTGCCAGCACGAGCCGAGCGGGAGGGACCGGGGAGCTGTTTTTT; CDR3aa: CASTSRAGGTGELFF
j_gene: TRBJ1-4; abundance: .; d_gene: TRBD1; v_gene: TRBV5-1; CDR3nt: TGCGCCAGCAGCACGGGACAGTCTAATGAAAAACTGTTTTTT; CDR3aa: CASSTGQSNEKLFF
j_gene: TRBJ1-2; abundance: .; d_gene: TRBD1; v_gene: TRBV7-9; CDR3nt: TGTGCCAGCAGCCAAAGCAGGGGGAGATCGAACTATGGCTACACCTTC; CDR3aa: CASSQSRGRSNYGYTF
j_gene: TRBJ2-7; abundance: .; d_gene: .; v_gene: TRBV2; CDR3nt: TGTGCCACCACACCTAACGGGTACGACGAGCAGTACTTC; CDR3aa: CATTPNGYDEQYF
j_gene: TRBJ2-3; abundance: .; d_gene: TRBD2; v_gene: TRBV28; CDR3nt: TGTGCCAGCAGAGACCCCGGGGGGGATACGCAGTATTTT; CDR3aa: CASRDPGGDTQYF
j_gene: TRBJ2-2; abundance: .; d_gene: TRBD2; v_gene: TRBV4-1; CDR3nt: TGCGCCAGCAGCCAGCGTGGGGCTAGCGGAAGGGGTGGGAACACCGGGGAGCTGTTTTTT; CDR3aa: CASSQRGASGRGGNTGELFF
j_gene: TRBJ2-2; abundance: once; d_gene: .; v_gene: TRBV6-5; CDR3nt: TGTGCCAGCAGTCGCAACGGACAGAACACCGGGGAGCTGTTTTTT; CDR3aa: CASSRNGQNTGELFF
j_gene: TRBJ2-7; abundance: .; d_gene: .; v_gene: TRBV7-8; CDR3nt: TGTGCCAGCAGGCCCGGGTCAGGGTTTAACGAGCAGTACTTC; CDR3aa: CASRPGSGFNEQYF
j_gene: TRBJ1-2; abundance: .; d_gene: .; v_gene: TRBV5-1; CDR3nt: TGCGCCAGCAGCTTGGAAGGGAGTCGGGGCTACACCTTC; CDR3aa: CASSLEGSRGYTF
j_gene: TRBJ1-5; abundance: few; d_gene: .; v_gene: TRBV6-1; CDR3nt: TGTGCCAGCAGTGACCTTCAGCCCCAGCATTTT; CDR3aa: CASSDLQPQHF
j_gene: TRBJ2-1; abundance: .; d_gene: TRBD2; v_gene: TRBV2; CDR3nt: TGTGCCAGCAGTCAAACGCGGACTAGCGTCAATGAGCAGTTCTTC; CDR3aa: CASSQTRTSVNEQFF
j_gene: TRBJ1-2; abundance: few; d_gene: TRBD1; v_gene: TRBV27; CDR3nt: TGTGCCAGCAGTTTATCGGGACAGGGGCATGGCTACACCTTC; CDR3aa: CASSLSGQGHGYTF
j_gene: TRBJ2-5; abundance: .; d_gene: TRBD2; v_gene: TRBV25-1; CDR3nt: TGTGCCAGCACCCCCGGGACTACGGCCGAGACCCAGTACTTC; CDR3aa: CASTPGTTAETQYF
j_gene: TRBJ1-3; abundance: few; d_gene: .; v_gene: TRBV5-1; CDR3nt: TGCGCCAGCAGCTTGGACGGGGACTCTGGAAACACCATATATTTT; CDR3aa: CASSLDGDSGNTIYF
j_gene: TRBJ1-1; abundance: .; d_gene: TRBD1; v_gene: TRBV29-1; CDR3nt: TGCAGCGTTATGGCAGGGGGGAACACTGAAGCTTTCTTT; CDR3aa: CSVMAGGNTEAFF
j_gene: TRBJ2-3; abundance: once; d_gene: .; v_gene: TRBV13; CDR3nt: TGTGCCAGCAGCTTGGGGGCCCGGGCAGATACGCAGTATTTT; CDR3aa: CASSLGARADTQYF
j_gene: TRBJ2-1; abundance: .; d_gene: .; v_gene: TRBV6-6; CDR3nt: TGTGCCAGCAGCTCTATACTCTCCTACAATGAGCAGTTCTTC; CDR3aa: CASSSILSYNEQFF
j_gene: TRBJ2-3; abundance: .; d_gene: TRBD2; v_gene: TRBV25-1; CDR3nt: TGTGCCAGCAGTTTAGCGGGTAGCACAGATACGCAGTATTTT; CDR3aa: CASSLAGSTDTQYF
j_gene: TRBJ2-7; abundance: .; d_gene: .; v_gene: TRBV7-9; CDR3nt: TGTGCCAGCAACCTAGAGGAGTTCGAGCAGTACTTC; CDR3aa: CASNLEEFEQYF
j_gene: TRBJ1-1; abundance: .; d_gene: TRBD1; v_gene: TRBV29-1; CDR3nt: TGCAGCGTTGGCCAGGGGGCAGGTGAAGCTTTCTTT; CDR3aa: CSVGQGAGEAFF
j_gene: TRBJ2-7; abundance: .; d_gene: .; v_gene: TRBV7-8; CDR3nt: TGTGCCAGCAGCTTAGAGGGGTCAACAGGTGCCTACGAGCAGTACTTC; CDR3aa: CASSLEGSTGAYEQYF
j_gene: TRBJ1-1; abundance: .; d_gene: .; v_gene: TRBV5-1; CDR3nt: TGCGCCAGCAGCTTCGAGGCACCTTATACTGAAGCTTTCTTT; CDR3aa: CASSFEAPYTEAFF
j_gene: TRBJ1-2; abundance: .; d_gene: TRBD1; v_gene: TRBV7-8; CDR3nt: TGTGCCAGCAGCTTTGGGACAGCCTATGGCTACACCTTC; CDR3aa: CASSFGTAYGYTF
j_gene: TRBJ1-5; abundance: .; d_gene: TRBD1; v_gene: TRBV19; CDR3nt: TGTGCCAGTATCCTACAGGGGGAAGGTCAGCCCCAGCATTTT; CDR3aa: CASILQGEGQPQHF
j_gene: TRBJ1-5; abundance: .; d_gene: .; v_gene: TRBV6-5; CDR3nt: TGTGCCAGCAGTTACTCTCATAGCAATCAGCCCCAGCATTTT; CDR3aa: CASSYSHSNQPQHF
j_gene: TRBJ2-7; abundance: .; d_gene: TRBD2; v_gene: TRBV6-5; CDR3nt: TGTGCCAGCACCCCGGACAGCGGGAGGAGCTACGAGCAGTACTTC; CDR3aa: CASTPDSGRSYEQYF
j_gene: TRBJ2-3; abundance: .; d_gene: .; v_gene: TRBV25-1; CDR3nt: TGTGCCTCCAGGCGGGGAGATACGCAGTATTTT; CDR3aa: CASRRGDTQYF
j_gene: TRBJ2-3; abundance: .; d_gene: TRBD2; v_gene: TRBV6-6; CDR3nt: TGTGCCAGCAGGTTAGCGGGAGGGCCGGCAGATACGCAGTATTTT; CDR3aa: CASRLAGGPADTQYF
j_gene: TRBJ2-7; abundance: .; d_gene: TRBD2; v_gene: TRBV7-9; CDR3nt: TGTGCCAGCAGCTTAGATCCCTATTCTAGCGGTTACGAGCAGTACTTC; CDR3aa: CASSLDPYSSGYEQYF
j_gene: TRBJ1-5; abundance: .; d_gene: .; v_gene: TRBV2; CDR3nt: TGTGCCAGCAGTGCGGCCCGACAGGCCTTAAGTCAGCCCCAGCATTTT; CDR3aa: CASSAARQALSQPQHF
j_gene: TRBJ1-3; abundance: .; d_gene: .; v_gene: TRBV30; CDR3nt: TGTGCCTGGATGGTGTCAGACTCTGGAAACACCATATATTTT; CDR3aa: CAWMVSDSGNTIYF
j_gene: TRBJ2-1; abundance: .; d_gene: TRBD2; v_gene: TRBV9; CDR3nt: TGTGCCAGCAGCGCGCTAGCGGGAGCCACCAATGAGCAGTTCTTC; CDR3aa: CASSALAGATNEQFF
j_gene: TRBJ1-2; abundance: .; d_gene: .; v_gene: TRBV30; CDR3nt: TGTGCCTGGGAGGGGAGGAGCTATGGCTACACCTTC; CDR3aa: CAWEGRSYGYTF
j_gene: TRBJ1-1; abundance: .; d_gene: TRBD1; v_gene: TRBV7-9; CDR3nt: TGTGCCAGCAGCCCCCGGACAGGGACTGAAGCTTTCTTT; CDR3aa: CASSPRTGTEAFF
j_gene: TRBJ2-3; abundance: .; d_gene: TRBD2; v_gene: TRBV2; CDR3nt: TGTGCCAGCAACCCTAGCGGGAGGGGACGTGATACGCAGTATTTT; CDR3aa: CASNPSGRGRDTQYF
j_gene: TRBJ2-3; abundance: once; d_gene: .; v_gene: TRBV7-2; CDR3nt: TGTGCCAGCAGCTTGACCAGCGGCCAATGGGATACGCAGTATTTT; CDR3aa: CASSLTSGQWDTQYF
j_gene: TRBJ2-6; abundance: .; d_gene: TRBD1; v_gene: TRBV19; CDR3nt: TGTGCCAGCGCCCGGGACAGGCCTAGCTCTGGGGCCAACGTCCTGACTTTC; CDR3aa: CASARDRPSSGANVLTF
j_gene: TRBJ1-5; abundance: .; d_gene: TRBD1; v_gene: TRBV2; CDR3nt: TGTGCCAGCAGTGTCCAGGGGGCGAATCAGCCCCAGCATTTT; CDR3aa: CASSVQGANQPQHF
j_gene: TRBJ2-5; abundance: .; d_gene: TRBD2; v_gene: TRBV7-2; CDR3nt: TGTGCCAGCAGCTTAGACTTTTTGGGCGGGAGTGAGACCCAGTACTTC; CDR3aa: CASSLDFLGGSETQYF
j_gene: TRBJ2-5; abundance: .; d_gene: .; v_gene: TRBV29-1; CDR3nt: TGCAGCTCAACTTTGGGGCCCCAAGAGACCCAGTACTTC; CDR3aa: CSSTLGPQETQYF
j_gene: TRBJ1-2; abundance: .; d_gene: .; v_gene: TRBV5-1; CDR3nt: TGCGCCAGCAGCACCTCTACGGTTACCTATGGCTACACCTTC; CDR3aa: CASSTSTVTYGYTF
j_gene: TRBJ2-7; abundance: .; d_gene: .; v_gene: TRBV30; CDR3nt: TGTGCCTGGAGCGCGGGACAGACCTACGAGCAGTACTTC; CDR3aa: CAWSAGQTYEQYF
j_gene: TRBJ2-3; abundance: .; d_gene: .; v_gene: TRBV6-1; CDR3nt: TGTGCCAGCAGGAGCGGACAGTCTCGAGCAGATACGCAGTATTTT; CDR3aa: CASRSGQSRADTQYF
j_gene: TRBJ2-1; abundance: .; d_gene: .; v_gene: TRBV2; CDR3nt: TGTGCCAGCAGTGTTGGCAGCGAGGTCTACAATGAGCAGTTCTTC; CDR3aa: CASSVGSEVYNEQFF
j_gene: TRBJ1-3; abundance: .; d_gene: TRBD1; v_gene: TRBV5-1; CDR3nt: TGCGCCAGCAGCCTGACAGGGGGAGCGACCTCTGGAAACACCATATATTTT; CDR3aa: CASSLTGGATSGNTIYF
j_gene: TRBJ2-1; abundance: .; d_gene: TRBD2; v_gene: TRBV11-2; CDR3nt: TGTGCCAGCAGCTCCCCTAGCGGGAGTGGGAATGATGAGCAGTTCTTC; CDR3aa: CASSSPSGSGNDEQFF